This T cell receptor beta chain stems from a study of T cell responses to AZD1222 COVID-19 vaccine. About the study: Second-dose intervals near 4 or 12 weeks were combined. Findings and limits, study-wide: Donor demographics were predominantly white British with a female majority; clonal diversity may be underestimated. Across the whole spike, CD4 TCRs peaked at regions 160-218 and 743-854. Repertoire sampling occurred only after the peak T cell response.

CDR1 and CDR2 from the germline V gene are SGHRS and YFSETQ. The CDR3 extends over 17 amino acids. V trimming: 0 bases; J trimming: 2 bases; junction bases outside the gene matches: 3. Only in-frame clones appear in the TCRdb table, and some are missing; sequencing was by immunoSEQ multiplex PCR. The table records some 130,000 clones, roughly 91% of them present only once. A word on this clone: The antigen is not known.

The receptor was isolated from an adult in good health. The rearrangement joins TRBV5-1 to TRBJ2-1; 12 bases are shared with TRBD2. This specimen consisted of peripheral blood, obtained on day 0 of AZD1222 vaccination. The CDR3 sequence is CASSLGASGGAYNEQFF. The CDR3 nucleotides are TGCGCCAGCAGCTTGGGAGCTAGCGGGGGGGCCTACAATGAGCAGTTCTTC.